The next 5 T cell receptor beta chains were all read from a single sample in a study of CD8 T cells in Susac syndrome. RNA was extracted with the RNeasy kit, and a quantity of roughly 0.45 to 1 ug was reverse transcribed using random hexamers. TCRdb re-called the immunoSEQ multiplex PCR reads with MiXCR, one entry per CDR3 protein. The sample records approximately 200,000 distinct CDR3 sequences, over 90% being singletons. Specimen: CD4+ T cells from PBMCs. Receptors originate from a human donor with multiple sclerosis.

The chain recombines TRBV6-4 with TRBJ1-6; no clear D. From germline, CDR1 is MRHNA and CDR2 SNTAGT. CDR3 length equals 14 residues. Trimming cost V 3 bases and J 5 bases, with 8 bases left between them. The CDR3 here is CASSERPDNSPLHF. The CDR3 DNA is TGTGCCAGCAGTGAGAGACCGGATAATTCACCCCTCCACTTT.

The V and J genes are TRBV4-1 and TRBJ2-5; no clear D. Per germline, CDR1 MGHRA and CDR2 YSYEKL. Trimming pared 3 bases from V and 4 bases from J, leaving 9 bases between. The CDR3 is 13 residues long. The CDR3 bases are TGCGCCAGCAGCCACCTTTGGGGAGAGACCCAGTACTTC. Translation: CASSHLWGETQYF.

This chain connects TRBV5-1 to TRBJ1-2, with D tentatively TRBD1 (5 bases). Trimming stripped 2 bases from V and 8 bases from J, with 13 bases between. This CDR3 is 13 amino acids long. Germline-derived CDR1 and CDR2 are SGHRS and YFSETQ. Here the CDR3 DNA reads TGCGCCAGCAGCTTCGATTACAGGTCCGGCTACACCTTC. It is translated as CASSFDYRSGYTF.

The chain joins TRBV9 to TRBJ1-5, with D possibly being TRBD1 (6 bases). The germline CDR1 and CDR2 sequences are SGDLS and YYNGEE. V lost 4 bases and J 2 bases, leaving 10 bases between the germline ends. This CDR3 is 14 amino acids long. The CDR3 nucleotides read TGTGCCAGCAGCAAGGGGGTTGGCAATCAGCCCCAGCATTTT. This codes for CASSKGVGNQPQHF. Full variable domain (outside the CDR3, taken from reference TRBV9 and TRBJ1-5): DSGVTQTPKHLITATGQRVTLRCSPRSGDLSVYWYQQSLDQGLQFLIQYYNGEERAKGNILERFSAQQFPDLHSELNLSSLELGDSALYFCASSKGVGNQPQHFGDGTRLSIL.

This sequence joins TRBV19 and TRBJ1-1; D is undetermined. CDR3 length equals 14 residues. V was cut by 7 bases and J by 0 bases, with 12 bases left in between. Germline assignment: CDR1 LNHDA and CDR2 SQIVND (reference sequence). CDR3 amino acids: CASKTSTMNTEAFF. DNA for the CDR3: TGTGCCAGTAAGACTTCCACCATGAACACTGAAGCTTTCTTT.